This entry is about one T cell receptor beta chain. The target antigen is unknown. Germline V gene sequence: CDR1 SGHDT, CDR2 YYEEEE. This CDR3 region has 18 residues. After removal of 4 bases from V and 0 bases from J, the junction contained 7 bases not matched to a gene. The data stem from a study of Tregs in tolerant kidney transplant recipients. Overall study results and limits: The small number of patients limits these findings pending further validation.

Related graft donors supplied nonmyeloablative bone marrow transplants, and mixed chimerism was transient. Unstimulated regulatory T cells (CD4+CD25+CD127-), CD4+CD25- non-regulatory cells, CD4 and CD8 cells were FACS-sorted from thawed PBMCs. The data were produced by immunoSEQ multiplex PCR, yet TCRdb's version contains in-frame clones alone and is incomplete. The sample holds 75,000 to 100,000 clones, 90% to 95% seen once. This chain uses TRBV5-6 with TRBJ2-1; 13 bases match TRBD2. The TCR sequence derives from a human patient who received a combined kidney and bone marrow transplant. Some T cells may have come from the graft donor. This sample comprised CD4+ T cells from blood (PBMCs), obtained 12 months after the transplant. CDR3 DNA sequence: TGTGCCAGCAGCCCGGGACTAGCGGGGTCGTACTCCTACAATGAGCAGTTCTTC. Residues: CASSPGLAGSYSYNEQFF. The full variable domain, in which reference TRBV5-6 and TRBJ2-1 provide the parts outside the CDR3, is DAGVTQSPTHLIKTRGQQVTLRCSPKSGHDTVSWYQQALGQGPQFIFQYYEEEERQRGNFPDRFSGHQFPNYSSELNVNALLLGDSALYLCASSPGLAGSYSYNEQFFGPGTRLTVL.